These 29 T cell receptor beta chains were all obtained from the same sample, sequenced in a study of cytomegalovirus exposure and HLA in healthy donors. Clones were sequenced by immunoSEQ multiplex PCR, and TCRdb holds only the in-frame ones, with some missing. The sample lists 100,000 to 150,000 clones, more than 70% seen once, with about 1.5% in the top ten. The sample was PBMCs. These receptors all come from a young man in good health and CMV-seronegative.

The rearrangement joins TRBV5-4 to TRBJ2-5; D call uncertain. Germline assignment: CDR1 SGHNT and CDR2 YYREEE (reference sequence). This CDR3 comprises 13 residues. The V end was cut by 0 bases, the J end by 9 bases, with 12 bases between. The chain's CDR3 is CASSLDSFGSQYF. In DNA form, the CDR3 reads TGTGCCAGCAGCTTGGATAGCTTCGGGTCCCAGTACTTC.

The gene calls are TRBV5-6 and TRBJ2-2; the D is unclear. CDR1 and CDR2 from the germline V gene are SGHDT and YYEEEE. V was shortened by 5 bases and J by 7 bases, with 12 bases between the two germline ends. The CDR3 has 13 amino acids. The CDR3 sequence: CASSWQRYGELFF. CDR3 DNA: TGTGCCAGCAGTTGGCAGAGGTACGGGGAGCTGTTTTTT.

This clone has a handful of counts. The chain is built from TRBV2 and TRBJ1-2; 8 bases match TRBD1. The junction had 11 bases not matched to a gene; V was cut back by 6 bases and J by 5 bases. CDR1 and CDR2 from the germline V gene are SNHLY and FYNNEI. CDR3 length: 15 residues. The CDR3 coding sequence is TGTGCCAGCAGCCCAACCGGACAGGGAGGTTATGGCTACACCTTC. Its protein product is CASSPTGQGGYGYTF.

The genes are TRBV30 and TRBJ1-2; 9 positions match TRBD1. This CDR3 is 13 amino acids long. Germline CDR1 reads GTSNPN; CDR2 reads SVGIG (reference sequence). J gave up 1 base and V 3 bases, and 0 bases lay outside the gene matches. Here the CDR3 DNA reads TGTGCCTGGAGGGGACAGGGTAACTATGGCTACACCTTC. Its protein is CAWRGQGNYGYTF.

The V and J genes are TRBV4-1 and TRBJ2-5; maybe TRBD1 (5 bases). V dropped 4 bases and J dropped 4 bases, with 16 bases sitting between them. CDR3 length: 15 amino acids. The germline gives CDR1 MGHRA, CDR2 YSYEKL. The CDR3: CASSLLTVDLETQYF. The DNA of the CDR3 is TGCGCCAGCAGCCTATTGACAGTAGACTTAGAGACCCAGTACTTC.

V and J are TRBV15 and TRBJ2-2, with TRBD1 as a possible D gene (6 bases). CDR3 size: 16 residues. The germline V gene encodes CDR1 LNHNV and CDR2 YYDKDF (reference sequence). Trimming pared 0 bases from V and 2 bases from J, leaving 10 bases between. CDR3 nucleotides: TGTGCCACCAGCAGAGAGGACAGCGGAAACACCGGGGAGCTGTTTTTT. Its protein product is CATSREDSGNTGELFF.

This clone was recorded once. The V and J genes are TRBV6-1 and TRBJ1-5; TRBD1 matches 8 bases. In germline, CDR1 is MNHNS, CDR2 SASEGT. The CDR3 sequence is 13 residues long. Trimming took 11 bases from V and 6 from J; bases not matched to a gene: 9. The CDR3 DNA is TGTGCCCTTTCTCAGGGGGCGGGTCAGCCCCAGCATTTT. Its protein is CALSQGAGQPQHF.

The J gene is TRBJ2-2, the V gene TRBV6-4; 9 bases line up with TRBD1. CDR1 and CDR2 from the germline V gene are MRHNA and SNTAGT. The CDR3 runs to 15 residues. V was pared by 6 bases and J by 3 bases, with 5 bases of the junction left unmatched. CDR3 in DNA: TGTGCCAGCAGAAGAGACAGGGGGGACACCGGGGAGCTGTTTTTT. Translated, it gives CASRRDRGDTGELFF.

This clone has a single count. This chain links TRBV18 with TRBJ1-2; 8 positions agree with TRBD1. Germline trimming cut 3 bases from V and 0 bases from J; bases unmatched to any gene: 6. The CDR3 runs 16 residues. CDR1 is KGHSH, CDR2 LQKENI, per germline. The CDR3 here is CASSPSGTGPNYGYTF. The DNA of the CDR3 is TGTGCCAGCTCACCCTCCGGGACAGGACCTAACTATGGCTACACCTTC.

The CDR3 nucleotides are TGTGCCAGCAGTCCCCGCGCGAACACTGAAGCTTTCTTT. This sequence encodes CASSPRANTEAFF. The chain has TRBV5-4 and TRBJ1-1, with no clear D. V lost 5 bases to trimming and J lost 1 base, with 9 bases between them. The CDR3 has 13 amino acids. Germline V gene data show CDR1 as SGHNT and CDR2 as YYREEE (reference sequence).

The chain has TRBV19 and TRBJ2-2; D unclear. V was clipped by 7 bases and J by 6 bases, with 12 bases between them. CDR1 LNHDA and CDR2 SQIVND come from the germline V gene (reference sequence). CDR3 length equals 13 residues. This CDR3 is CASNWRSSGELFF. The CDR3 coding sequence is TGTGCCAGTAATTGGCGGTCTTCCGGGGAGCTGTTTTTT.

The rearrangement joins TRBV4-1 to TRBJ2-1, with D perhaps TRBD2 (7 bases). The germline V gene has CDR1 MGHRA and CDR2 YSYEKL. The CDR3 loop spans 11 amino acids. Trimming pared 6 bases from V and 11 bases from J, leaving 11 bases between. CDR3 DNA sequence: TGCGCCAGCAGGGACAGCGGGAAGCAGTTCTTC. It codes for CASRDSGKQFF.

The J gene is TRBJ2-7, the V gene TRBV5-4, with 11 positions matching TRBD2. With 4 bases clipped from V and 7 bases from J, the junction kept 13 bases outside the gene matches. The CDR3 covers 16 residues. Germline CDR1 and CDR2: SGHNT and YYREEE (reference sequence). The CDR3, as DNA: TGTGCCAGCAGCCCCGATAGCGGGAGGGGGGTTATGGAGCAGTACTTC. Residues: CASSPDSGRGVMEQYF.

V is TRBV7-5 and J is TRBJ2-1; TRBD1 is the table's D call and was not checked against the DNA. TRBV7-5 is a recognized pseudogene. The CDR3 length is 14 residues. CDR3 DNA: TGTGCCAGAAGCTTAGCGGGACACAACAATGAGCAGTTCTTC. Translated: CARSLAGHNNEQFF.

Here the CDR3 reads CASSLGRTVEAFF. Written as DNA, the CDR3 is TGTGCCAGCAGCTTAGGACGGACAGTTGAAGCTTTCTTT. The chain has TRBV13 and TRBJ1-1; tentatively, D is TRBD1 (6 bases). Germline lookup yields CDR1 PRHDT and CDR2 FYEKMQ (reference sequence). The CDR3 has 13 amino acids. Trimming removed 0 bases at V and 7 bases at J, with 9 bases between.

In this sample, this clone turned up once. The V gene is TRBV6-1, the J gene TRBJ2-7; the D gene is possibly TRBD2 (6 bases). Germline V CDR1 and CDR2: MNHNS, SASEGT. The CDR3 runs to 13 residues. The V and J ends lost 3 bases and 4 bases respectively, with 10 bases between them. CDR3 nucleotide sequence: TGTGCCAGCAGTGAGGGACTTGAGTACGAGCAGTACTTC. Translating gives CASSEGLEYEQYF.

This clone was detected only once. CDR3 protein: CASSPLPGAKETQYF. The CDR3 DNA reads TGTGCCAGCTCGCCATTACCAGGGGCGAAGGAGACCCAGTACTTC. The chain is built from TRBV18 and TRBJ2-5; tentatively, D is TRBD1 (6 bases). V shed 6 bases and J shed 5 bases, with 19 bases lying between them. The CDR3 sequence is 15 residues long. Germline V gene sequence: CDR1 KGHSH, CDR2 LQKENI. Supplemented by reference TRBV18 and TRBJ2-5, the full variable domain reads NAGVMQNPRHLVRRRGQEARLRCSPMKGHSHVYWYRQLPEEGLKFMVYLQKENIIDESGMPKERFSAEFPKEGPSILRIQQVVRGDSAAYFCASSPLPGAKETQYFGPGTRLLVL.

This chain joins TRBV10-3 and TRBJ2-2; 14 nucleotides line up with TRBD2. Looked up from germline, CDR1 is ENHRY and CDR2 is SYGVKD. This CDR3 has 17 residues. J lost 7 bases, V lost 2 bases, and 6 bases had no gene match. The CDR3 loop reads CAISEPQGLAGVGELFF. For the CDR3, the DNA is TGTGCCATCAGTGAGCCCCAGGGACTAGCGGGAGTCGGGGAGCTGTTTTTT.

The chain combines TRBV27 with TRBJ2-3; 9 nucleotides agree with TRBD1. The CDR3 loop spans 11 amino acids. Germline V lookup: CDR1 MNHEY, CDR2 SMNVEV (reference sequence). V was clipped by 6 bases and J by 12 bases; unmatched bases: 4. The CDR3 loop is CASSGQGFQYF. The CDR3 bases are TGTGCCAGCAGCGGACAGGGGTTTCAGTATTTT.

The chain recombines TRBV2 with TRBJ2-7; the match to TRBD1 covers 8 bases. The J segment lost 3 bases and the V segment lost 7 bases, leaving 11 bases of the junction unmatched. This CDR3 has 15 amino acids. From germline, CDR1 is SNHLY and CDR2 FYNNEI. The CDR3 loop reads CASTHGGQASYEQYF. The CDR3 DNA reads TGTGCCAGCACCCACGGGGGACAGGCAAGCTACGAGCAGTACTTC.

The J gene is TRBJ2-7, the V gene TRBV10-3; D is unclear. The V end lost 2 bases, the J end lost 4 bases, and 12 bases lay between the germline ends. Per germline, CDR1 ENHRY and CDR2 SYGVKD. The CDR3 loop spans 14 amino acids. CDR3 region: CAISEEVPRYEQYF. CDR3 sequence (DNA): TGTGCCATCAGTGAGGAAGTACCTAGATACGAGCAGTACTTC.

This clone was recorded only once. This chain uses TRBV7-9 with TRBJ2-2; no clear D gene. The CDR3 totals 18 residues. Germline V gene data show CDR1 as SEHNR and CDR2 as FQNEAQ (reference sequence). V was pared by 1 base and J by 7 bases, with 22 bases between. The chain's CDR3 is CASSLDLGRLANLGELFF. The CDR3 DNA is TGTGCCAGCAGCTTAGATTTGGGCAGATTGGCGAACCTCGGGGAGCTGTTTTTT.

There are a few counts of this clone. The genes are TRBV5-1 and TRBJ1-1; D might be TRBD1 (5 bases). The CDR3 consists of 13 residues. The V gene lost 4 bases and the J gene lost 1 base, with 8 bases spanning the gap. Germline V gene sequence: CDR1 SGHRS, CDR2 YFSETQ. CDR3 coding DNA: TGCGCCAGCAGCGGGGGGTGGAACACTGAAGCTTTCTTT. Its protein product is CASSGGWNTEAFF.

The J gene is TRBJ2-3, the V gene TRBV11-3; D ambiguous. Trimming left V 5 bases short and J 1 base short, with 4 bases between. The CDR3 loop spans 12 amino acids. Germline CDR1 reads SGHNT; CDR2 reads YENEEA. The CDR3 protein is CASSLRTDTQYF. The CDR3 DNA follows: TGTGCCAGCAGCCTCCGCACAGATACGCAGTATTTT.

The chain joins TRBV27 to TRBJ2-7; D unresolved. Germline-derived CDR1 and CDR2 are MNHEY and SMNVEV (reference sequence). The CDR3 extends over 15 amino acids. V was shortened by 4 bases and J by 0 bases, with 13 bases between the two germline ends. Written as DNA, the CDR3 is TGTGCCAGCAGTTCCTGGAGAGGATCCTCCTACGAGCAGTACTTC. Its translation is CASSSWRGSSYEQYF.

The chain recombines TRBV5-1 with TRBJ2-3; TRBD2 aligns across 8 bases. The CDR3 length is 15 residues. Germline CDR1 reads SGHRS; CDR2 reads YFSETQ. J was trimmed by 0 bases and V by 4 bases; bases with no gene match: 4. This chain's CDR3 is CASSPSGLSTDTQYF. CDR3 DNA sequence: TGCGCCAGCAGCCCTAGCGGGCTTAGCACAGATACGCAGTATTTT. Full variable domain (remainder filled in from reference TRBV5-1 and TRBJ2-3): KAGVTQTPRYLIKTRGQQVTLSCSPISGHRSVSWYQQTPGQGLQFLFEYFSETQRNKGNFPGRFSGRQFSNSRSEMNVSTLELGDSALYLCASSPSGLSTDTQYFGPGTRLTVL.

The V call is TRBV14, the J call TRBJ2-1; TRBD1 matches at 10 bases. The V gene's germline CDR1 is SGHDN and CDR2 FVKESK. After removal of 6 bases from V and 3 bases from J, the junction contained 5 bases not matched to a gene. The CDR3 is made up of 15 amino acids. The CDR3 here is CASSPGTGVYNEQFF. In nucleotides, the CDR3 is TGTGCCAGCAGTCCCGGGACAGGGGTCTACAATGAGCAGTTCTTC.

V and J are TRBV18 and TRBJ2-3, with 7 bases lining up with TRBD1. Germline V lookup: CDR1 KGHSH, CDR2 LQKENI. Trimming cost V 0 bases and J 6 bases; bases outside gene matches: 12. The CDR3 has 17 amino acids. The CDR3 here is CASSPPARGLSMDTQYF. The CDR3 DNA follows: TGTGCCAGCTCACCACCTGCCAGGGGGTTAAGTATGGATACGCAGTATTTT.

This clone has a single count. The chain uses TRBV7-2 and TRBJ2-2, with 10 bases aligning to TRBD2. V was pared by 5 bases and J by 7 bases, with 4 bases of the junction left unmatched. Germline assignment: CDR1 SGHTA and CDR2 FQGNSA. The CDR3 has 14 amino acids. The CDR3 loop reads CASSPGTSVGELFF. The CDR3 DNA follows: TGTGCCAGCAGCCCCGGGACTAGCGTCGGGGAGCTGTTTTTT.